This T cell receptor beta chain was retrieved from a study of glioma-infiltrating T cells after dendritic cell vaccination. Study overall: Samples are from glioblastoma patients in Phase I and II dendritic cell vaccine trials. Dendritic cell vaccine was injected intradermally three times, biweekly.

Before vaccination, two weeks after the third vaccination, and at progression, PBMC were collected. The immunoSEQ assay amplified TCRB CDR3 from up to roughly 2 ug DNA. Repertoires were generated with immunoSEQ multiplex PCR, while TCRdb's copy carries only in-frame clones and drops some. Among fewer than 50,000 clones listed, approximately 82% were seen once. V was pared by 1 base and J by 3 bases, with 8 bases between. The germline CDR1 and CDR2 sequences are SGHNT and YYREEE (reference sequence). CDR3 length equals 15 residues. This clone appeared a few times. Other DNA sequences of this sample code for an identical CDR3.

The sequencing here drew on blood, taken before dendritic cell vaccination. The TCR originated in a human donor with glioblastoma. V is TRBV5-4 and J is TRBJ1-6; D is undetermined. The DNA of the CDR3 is TGTGCCAGCAGCTTGAGAGGCAACTATAATTCACCCCTCCACTTT. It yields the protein CASSLRGNYNSPLHF.